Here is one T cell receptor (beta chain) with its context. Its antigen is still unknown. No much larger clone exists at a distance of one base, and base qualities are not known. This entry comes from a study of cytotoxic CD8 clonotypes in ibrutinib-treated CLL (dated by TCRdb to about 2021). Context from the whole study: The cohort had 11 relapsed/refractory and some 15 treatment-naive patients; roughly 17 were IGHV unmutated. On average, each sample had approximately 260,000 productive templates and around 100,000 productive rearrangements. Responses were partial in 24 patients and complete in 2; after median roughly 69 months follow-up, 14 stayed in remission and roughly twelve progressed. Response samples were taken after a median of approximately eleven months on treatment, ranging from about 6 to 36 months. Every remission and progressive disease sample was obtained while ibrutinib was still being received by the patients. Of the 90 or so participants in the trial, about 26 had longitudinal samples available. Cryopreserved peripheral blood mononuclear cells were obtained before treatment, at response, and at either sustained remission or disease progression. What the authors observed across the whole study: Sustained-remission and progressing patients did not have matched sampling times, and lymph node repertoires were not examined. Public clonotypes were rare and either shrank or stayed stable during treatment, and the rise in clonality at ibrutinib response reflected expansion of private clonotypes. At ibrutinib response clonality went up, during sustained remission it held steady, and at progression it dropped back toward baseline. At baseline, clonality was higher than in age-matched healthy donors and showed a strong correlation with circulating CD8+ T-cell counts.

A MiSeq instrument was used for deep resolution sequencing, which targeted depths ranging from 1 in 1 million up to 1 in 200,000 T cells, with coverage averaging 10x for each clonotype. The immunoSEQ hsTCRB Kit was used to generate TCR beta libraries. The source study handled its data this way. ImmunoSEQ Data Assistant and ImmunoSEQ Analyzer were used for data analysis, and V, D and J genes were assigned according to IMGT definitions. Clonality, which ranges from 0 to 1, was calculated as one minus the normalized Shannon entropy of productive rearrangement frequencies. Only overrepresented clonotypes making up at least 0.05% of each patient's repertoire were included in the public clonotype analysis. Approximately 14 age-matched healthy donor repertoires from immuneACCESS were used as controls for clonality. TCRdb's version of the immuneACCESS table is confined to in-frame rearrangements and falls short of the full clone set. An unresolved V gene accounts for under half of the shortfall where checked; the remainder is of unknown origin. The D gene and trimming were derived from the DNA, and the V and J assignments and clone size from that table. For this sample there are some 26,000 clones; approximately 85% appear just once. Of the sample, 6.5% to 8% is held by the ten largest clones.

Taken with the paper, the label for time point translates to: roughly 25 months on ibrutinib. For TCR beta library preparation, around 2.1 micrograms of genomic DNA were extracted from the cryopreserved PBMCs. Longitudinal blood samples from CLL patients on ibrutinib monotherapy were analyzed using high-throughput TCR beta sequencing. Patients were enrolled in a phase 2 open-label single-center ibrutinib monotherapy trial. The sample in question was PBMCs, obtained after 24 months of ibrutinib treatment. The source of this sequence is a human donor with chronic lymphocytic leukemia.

CDR3 protein: CASIPGLKRDEQFF. The nucleotides are TGTGCCAGCATCCCTGGGCTTAAAAGGGATGAGCAGTTCTTC. The rearranged segments are TRBV7-8 and TRBJ2-1; the D gene remains uncertain. The germline V gene yields SGHVS for CDR1 and FQNEAQ for CDR2. From the cysteine through the phenylalanine, the CDR3 covers 14 amino acids. Left in the record is the CDR3 DNA by itself, 42 bases read in frame from the first base. V lost 7 bases and J lost 8 bases; the stretch between them is 18 bases long.